This T cell receptor beta chain was documented in a study of a mutant IDH1 vaccine in newly diagnosed glioma. Looking at the study overall: Before enrollment, the patients had been treated with radiotherapy alone, temozolomide alone, or both together. Most of them had received both.

Clones were read by immunoSEQ multiplex PCR, and TCRdb kept only the in-frame ones, dropping some. In the table there are over 30,000 clones, about four fifths of which are singletons. V was trimmed by 3 bases and J by 4 bases, leaving 9 bases between them. The CDR3 extends over 13 amino acids. The germline CDR1 and CDR2 sequences are LNHDA and SQIVND (reference sequence). Time point of the sample: baseline, week 1 (first vaccination visit). Described treatment: pre-vaccination baseline after standard-of-care therapy. Donors had new IDH1-mutant astrocytomas of WHO grade 3 or 4 (ATRX-lost). This clone was observed a single time.

The sample was peripheral blood mononuclear cells (PBMCs), taken from a glioma patient treated with radiotherapy, temozolomide or both. The receptor comes from a man aged 50 or older with glioma. Some clones in this sample may be carry-over from other donors' samples. The V gene is TRBV19, the J gene TRBJ1-2, with no clear D. The CDR3 bases are TGTGCCAGTAGTATTCTGGCAGGCTATGGCTACACCTTC. Encoded protein: CASSILAGYGYTF.